These 24 T cell receptor beta chains were sequenced from one sample in a study of shared clonotypes between healthy human individuals. Sequencing used immunoSEQ multiplex PCR; TCRdb keeps in-frame clones, though not all of them. This table holds about 2 million clones, approximately 95% found once. Selected positively for CCR7 and CD45RO-negative, naive CD8 cells excluded terminally differentiated effector memory CD45RA+ cells. Sequenced sample: naive CD8+ T cells sorted from blood. The receptors here all came from a man between 18 and 29 years old in good health.

The chain joins TRBV27 to TRBJ2-1, with 7 positions matching TRBD2. Germline V gene sequence: CDR1 MNHEY, CDR2 SMNVEV (reference sequence). After removal of 6 bases from V and 7 bases from J, the junction contained 6 bases not matched to a gene. This CDR3 has 13 residues. In DNA form, the CDR3 reads TGTGCCAGCAGACTAGCGTCGGGGAATGAGCAGTTCTTC. Translating it yields CASRLASGNEQFF.

This rearrangement joins TRBV5-6 to TRBJ2-2, with 10 bases identical to TRBD1. This CDR3 has 15 amino acids. V gave up 4 bases and J gave up 4 bases; unmatched junction bases: 4. Germline V CDR1 and CDR2: SGHDT, YYEEEE. The CDR3 protein is CASSPGTGATGELFF. CDR3 coding DNA: TGTGCCAGCAGCCCCGGGACAGGGGCCACCGGGGAGCTGTTTTTT.

This rearrangement joins TRBV9 to TRBJ2-7; D might be TRBD2 (6 bases). The CDR3 is 13 residues long. Trimming pared 3 bases from V and 3 bases from J, leaving 10 bases between. Germline CDR1 SGDLS, CDR2 YYNGEE. CDR3 protein: CASSEEDYYEQYF. In nucleotides, the CDR3 is TGTGCCAGCAGCGAGGAGGACTACTACGAGCAGTACTTC. The full variable domain, completed using reference TRBV9 and TRBJ2-7, is DSGVTQTPKHLITATGQRVTLRCSPRSGDLSVYWYQQSLDQGLQFLIQYYNGEERAKGNILERFSAQQFPDLHSELNLSSLELGDSALYFCASSEEDYYEQYFGPGTRLTVT.

V gene TRBV9 combines with J gene TRBJ2-5, with TRBD2 matching 12 bases. The CDR3 is made up of 17 amino acids. Germline V lookup: CDR1 SGDLS, CDR2 YYNGEE. V lost 3 bases to trimming and J lost 1 base; unmatched junction nucleotides: 7. The chain's CDR3 is CASSALLAGGSQETQYF. The CDR3 nucleotides read TGTGCCAGCAGCGCTCTACTAGCGGGGGGAAGCCAAGAGACCCAGTACTTC.

The gene calls are TRBV7-2 and TRBJ2-7; tentative D call: TRBD1 (5 bases). V lost 1 base and J lost 0, with 13 bases in between. Germline V gene lookup returns CDR1 SGHTA and CDR2 FQGNSA. The length of the CDR3 is 16 residues. The CDR3 protein is CASSLGKDTISYEQYF. CDR3 DNA sequence: TGTGCCAGCAGCTTAGGCAAGGACACTATCTCCTACGAGCAGTACTTC.

The chain joins TRBV5-6 to TRBJ2-7, with a tentative D call TRBD1 (5 bases). From germline, CDR1 is SGHDT and CDR2 YYEEEE. The V end was cut by 0 bases, the J end by 0 bases, with 7 bases between. The CDR3 runs to 14 residues. This CDR3 reads CASSLVGASYEQYF. In DNA, the CDR3 is TGTGCCAGCAGCTTGGTTGGGGCCTCCTACGAGCAGTACTTC.

The chain couples TRBV27 to TRBJ2-3; D unclear. The V and J ends lost 5 bases and 3 bases respectively, with 12 bases between them. The CDR3 runs to 14 residues. Looked up from germline, CDR1 is MNHEY and CDR2 is SMNVEV (reference sequence). In DNA form, the CDR3 reads TGTGCCAGCAGTCCCTCTGATTCAACAGATACGCAGTATTTT. Translated: CASSPSDSTDTQYF.

The chain is built from TRBV27 and TRBJ2-1; 14 bases are shared with TRBD2. This CDR3 region has 18 residues. The V segment lost 5 bases and the J segment 0 bases; nucleotides outside the gene matches: 6. Germline values: CDR1 MNHEY, CDR2 SMNVEV (reference sequence). DNA of the CDR3: TGTGCCAGCAGTCCAGGACTAGCGGGGGGTTACTCCTACAATGAGCAGTTCTTC. This encodes CASSPGLAGGYSYNEQFF.

The chain employs TRBV10-3 and TRBJ1-1; D is possibly TRBD1 (6 bases). Looked up from germline, CDR1 is ENHRY and CDR2 is SYGVKD. The CDR3 has 13 residues. Trimming left V 0 bases short and J 10 bases short, with 12 bases between. The CDR3 nucleotides are TGTGCCATCAGTGAGTCTTGGGGGCACCCAGCTTTCTTT. Protein sequence: CAISESWGHPAFF.

This clone has a single count. This chain joins TRBV4-1 and TRBJ2-3, with a tentative D call TRBD2 (6 bases). CDR1 and CDR2 from the germline V gene are MGHRA and YSYEKL. V shed 3 bases and J shed 2 bases, with 12 bases lying between them. This CDR3 is 15 amino acids long. The CDR3 protein is CASSHAAGYTDTQYF. CDR3 nucleotide sequence: TGCGCCAGCAGCCATGCGGCGGGGTACACAGATACGCAGTATTTT.

The chain links TRBV27 to TRBJ1-6; D is unclear. V lost 7 bases and J 9 bases, leaving 4 bases between the germline ends. CDR1 MNHEY and CDR2 SMNVEV come from the germline V gene (reference sequence). The CDR3 contains 10 residues. The CDR3 spells CASNGSPLHF. CDR3 DNA sequence: TGTGCCAGCAACGGTTCACCCCTCCACTTT.

This clone was counted once. The chain has TRBV12-5 and TRBJ1-5; 10 bases are shared with TRBD1. CDR1 is LGHNT and CDR2 is FRNRAP in the germline V gene. CDR3 length: 17 residues. V was clipped by 2 bases and J by 8 bases; unmatched bases: 12. The CDR3 spells CASGLWDRGVWVEPQHF. The CDR3 region has the DNA TGTGCTAGTGGTTTGTGGGACAGGGGCGTATGGGTTGAGCCCCAGCATTTT.

The CDR3 DNA follows: TGTGCCTGGAATCTGGACAGGGGTGGCTATGGCTACACCTTC. The encoded protein is CAWNLDRGGYGYTF. The rearrangement uses TRBV30 and TRBJ1-2; 9 bases are shared with TRBD1. Germline V gene data show CDR1 as GTSNPN and CDR2 as SVGIG (reference sequence). The CDR3 has 14 residues. The ends lost 4 bases at V and 4 bases at J; junction bases unmatched: 7.

The chain joins TRBV6-5 to TRBJ2-1, with 10 bases matching TRBD1. The CDR3 sequence is 15 residues long. CDR1 is MNHEY and CDR2 is SVGAGI in the germline V gene. The V gene end was trimmed by 6 bases and the J gene end by 6 bases; junction bases not matched to a gene: 8. This chain's CDR3 is CASSPGQGEGNEQFF. CDR3 in DNA: TGTGCCAGCAGCCCTGGACAGGGGGAAGGCAATGAGCAGTTCTTC.

The genes are TRBV7-9 and TRBJ2-7; 10 bases line up with TRBD1. The V and J ends lost 6 bases and 1 base, in that order; junction bases with no gene match: 3. Looked up from germline, CDR1 is SEHNR and CDR2 is FQNEAQ (reference sequence). CDR3 length: 14 amino acids. The CDR3 DNA reads TGTGCCAGCAGGGGGGACAGGGGATCCTACGAGCAGTACTTC. It is translated as CASRGDRGSYEQYF.

V and J are TRBV7-9 and TRBJ2-7, with 11 bases that match TRBD2. The CDR3 covers 16 residues. From germline, CDR1 is SEHNR and CDR2 FQNEAQ (reference sequence). Trimming at V came to 5 bases and at J to 0 bases, leaving 6 bases not matched to a gene. The CDR3 is CASSPRSGGASYEQYF. In DNA, the CDR3 is TGTGCCAGCAGCCCCCGTAGCGGGGGGGCCTCCTACGAGCAGTACTTC.

CDR3 coding DNA: TGTGCCAGCAGCTTGTTCGACGGCTACGAGCAGTACTTC. This gives the protein CASSLFDGYEQYF. The J gene is TRBJ2-7, the V gene TRBV5-8; D uncertain. V gave up 1 base and J gave up 3 bases, with 8 bases separating them. This CDR3 spans 13 amino acids. The germline V gene encodes CDR1 SGHTS and CDR2 YDEGEE.

The chain is built from TRBV4-1 and TRBJ2-7; TRBD2 agrees at 13 bases. There are 18 residues in the CDR3. V gave up 3 bases and J gave up 4 bases; unmatched junction bases: 12. Looked up from germline, CDR1 is MGHRA and CDR2 is YSYEKL. CDR3 DNA sequence: TGCGCCAGCAGCCAGTCACCGGGACTAGCGGGATTAGATTACGAGCAGTACTTC. This encodes CASSQSPGLAGLDYEQYF.

Turning to this clone: The junction departs from germline at one end; a sequencing error may be responsible. Other nucleotide sequences from this sample produce the same CDR3. J is TRBJ2-2 and V is TRBV6-5; D uncertain. The CDR3 has 13 amino acids. Germline V gene sequence: CDR1 MNHEY, CDR2 SVGAGI. For the CDR3, the DNA is TGTGCCAGCAGTTACTCGAATACCGGGGAGCTGTTTTTT. It encodes CASSYSNTGELFF.

The rearrangement uses TRBV5-1 and TRBJ2-7; D ambiguous. The germline V gene encodes CDR1 SGHRS and CDR2 YFSETQ. This CDR3 region has 13 residues. V lost 0 bases, J lost 4 bases, and 8 bases lay in between. The CDR3, as DNA: TGCGCCAGCAGCTTGGCCTTCGGGTACGAGCAGTACTTC. It translates to CASSLAFGYEQYF.

The chain is built from TRBV5-6 and TRBJ1-1; maybe TRBD1 (5 bases). The CDR3 has 13 amino acids. The germline V gene has CDR1 SGHDT and CDR2 YYEEEE. V was cut by 0 bases and J by 10 bases, with 13 bases left in between. The DNA of the CDR3 is TGTGCCAGCAGCTTGGGGGGCCTAGAGGGAGCTTTCTTT. As protein: CASSLGGLEGAFF.

This chain links TRBV2 with TRBJ2-1, with 9 bases fitting TRBD1. Germline loops: CDR1 SNHLY, CDR2 FYNNEI. The CDR3 runs to 15 residues. V shed 1 base and J 5 bases; nucleotides not matched to a gene: 3. CDR3 DNA sequence: TGTGCCAGCAGTGAAGTGGGGACAGGGAACAATGAGCAGTTCTTC. Translating it yields CASSEVGTGNNEQFF.

This chain joins TRBV7-6 and TRBJ2-2; maybe TRBD2 (5 bases). V lost 6 bases, J lost 4 bases, and 21 bases lay in between. Germline-derived CDR1 and CDR2 are SGHVS and FNYEAQ. The CDR3 spans 17 residues. The CDR3 loop is CASSPGTGIQFTGELFF. Written as DNA, the CDR3 is TGTGCCAGCAGTCCCGGCACCGGGATCCAATTCACCGGGGAGCTGTTTTTT.

V and J are TRBV15 and TRBJ2-7; 11 nucleotides match TRBD1. Germline V gene sequence: CDR1 LNHNV, CDR2 YYDKDF (reference sequence). This CDR3 is built from 14 residues. V was pared by 3 bases and J by 4 bases, with 2 bases of the junction left unmatched. The CDR3 protein is CATSRGTGGYEQYF. Here the CDR3 DNA reads TGTGCCACCAGCAGGGGGACAGGGGGATACGAGCAGTACTTC.